The 20 T cell receptor beta chains listed next were all sequenced from one sample in a study of blood T cell repertoires in COVID-19. Measured with immunoSEQ multiplex PCR; TCRdb has only the in-frame clones, and not every one. The data contain approximately 250,000 clones, approximately 88% of them singletons. The sample was PBMCs or T cells enriched from blood (not recorded which). The receptor source for this set is a woman between 35 and 50 years old who had been exposed to COVID-19.

V is TRBV19 and J is TRBJ1-2; 7 nucleotides line up with TRBD1. The germline gives CDR1 LNHDA, CDR2 SQIVND (reference sequence). This CDR3 spans 15 amino acids. Trimming removed 5 bases from V and 1 base from J; junction bases left unmatched: 7. CDR3 region: CASSGTRQGNYGYTF. CDR3 nucleotide sequence: TGTGCCAGTAGTGGGACCAGACAGGGTAACTATGGCTACACCTTC.

This clone was seen more than once but under ten times. The rearrangement links TRBV3-1 (or the pseudogene TRBV3-2) to TRBJ2-1; D possibly corresponds to TRBD2 (6 bases). Trimming shortened V by 5 bases and J by 15 bases, and 17 bases separated the two germline ends. Germline V gene sequence: CDR1 LGHDT, CDR2 YNNKEL (reference sequence). The CDR3 length is 12 residues. The CDR3 loop is CASSDTSSNPFF. The DNA of the CDR3 is TGTGCCAGCAGCGACACTAGCAGTAATCCGTTCTTC.

This chain joins TRBV5-5 and TRBJ1-3, with D maybe TRBD1 (6 bases). Germline values: CDR1 SGHKS, CDR2 YYEKEE (reference sequence). This CDR3 has 16 amino acids. With 0 bases removed from V and 1 base from J, the gap between germline ends came to 11 bases. In DNA, the CDR3 is TGTGCCAGCAGCTTGGAAAGACAGGAGTCTGGAAACACCATATATTTT. Its translation is CASSLERQESGNTIYF.

The CDR3 region is CASSKDSTNTGELFF. The CDR3 nucleotides read TGTGCCAGTAGTAAGGACAGTACGAACACCGGGGAGCTGTTTTTT. V is TRBV19 and J is TRBJ2-2; tentatively, D is TRBD1 (6 bases). Trimming took off 4 bases at V and 0 bases at J, with 9 bases between the two ends. In germline, CDR1 is LNHDA, CDR2 SQIVND (reference sequence). The CDR3 spans 15 residues.

The chain is built from TRBV5-1 and TRBJ2-3; D is possibly TRBD2 (6 bases). The V and J ends lost 1 base and 5 bases respectively, with 11 bases between them. There are 14 residues in the CDR3. Germline CDR1 and CDR2: SGHRS and YFSETQ. The CDR3 DNA sequence: TGCGCCAGCAGCTTGAGTCAGGGAGGAGATACGCAGTATTTT. Translated, it gives CASSLSQGGDTQYF.

V and J are TRBV7-9 and TRBJ2-1, with D possibly being TRBD2 (5 bases). With 5 bases removed from V and 0 bases from J, the gap between germline ends came to 17 bases. Germline V CDR1 and CDR2: SEHNR, FQNEAQ (reference sequence). The CDR3 totals 17 residues. CDR3 sequence (DNA): TGTGCCAGCAGCCCACCCTCGGGATCTCCCTCCTACAATGAGCAGTTCTTC. This gives the protein CASSPPSGSPSYNEQFF.

The chain is built from TRBV2 and TRBJ1-1, with TRBD1 identical over 8 bases. V was clipped by 7 bases and J by 6 bases; unmatched bases: 7. The CDR3 sequence is 13 residues long. Germline V gives CDR1 SNHLY, CDR2 FYNNEI. The CDR3 is CASTPDRAAEAFF. For the CDR3, the DNA is TGTGCCAGCACCCCGGACAGGGCTGCTGAAGCTTTCTTT. Drawing the rest from reference TRBV2 and TRBJ1-1, the complete variable domain is EPEVTQTPSHQVTQMGQEVILRCVPISNHLYFYWYRQILGQKVEFLVSFYNNEISEKSEIFDDQFSVERPDGSNFTLKIRSTKLEDSAMYFCASTPDRAAEAFFGQGTRLTVV.

The V and J genes are TRBV29-1 and TRBJ2-7; TRBD2 agrees at 7 bases. The germline gives CDR1 SQVTM, CDR2 ANQGSEA. Losses at the gene ends were 7 bases for V and 2 bases for J; bases not matched to a gene: 11. The CDR3 covers 14 residues. The CDR3 spells CSGYGEGTPYEQYF. CDR3 sequence (DNA): TGCAGCGGATATGGGGAGGGTACCCCCTACGAGCAGTACTTC.

The chain carries TRBV6-5 and TRBJ2-7, with 9 bases identical to TRBD1. Trimming removed 2 bases from V and 1 base from J; junction bases left unmatched: 6. The germline gives CDR1 MNHEY, CDR2 SVGAGI. This CDR3 has 16 amino acids. This CDR3 is CASSYQLGQGSYEQYF. As DNA, the CDR3 is TGTGCCAGCAGTTACCAACTGGGACAGGGATCCTACGAGCAGTACTTC.

CDR3 nucleotides: TGTGCCAGCTCTGCCGACAGGGTCGGAACTGAAGCTTTCTTT. This sequence encodes CASSADRVGTEAFF. The chain uses TRBV18 and TRBJ1-1; TRBD1 aligns across 7 bases. Germline V gene lookup returns CDR1 KGHSH and CDR2 LQKENI. The CDR3 is 14 amino acids. V trimming: 6 bases; J trimming: 5 bases; junction bases outside the gene matches: 9.

This sequence joins TRBV7-2 and TRBJ2-1; TRBD2 matches at 9 bases. The CDR3 runs 15 residues. With 5 bases clipped from V and 6 bases from J, the junction kept 8 bases outside the gene matches. CDR1 is SGHTA and CDR2 is FQGNSA in the germline V gene. The DNA for the CDR3 is TGTGCCAGCAGCCGCGGGGTAGCGGGAGTCAATGAGCAGTTCTTC. Amino acid sequence: CASSRGVAGVNEQFF. The full variable domain, rest sourced from reference TRBV7-2 and TRBJ2-1, is GAGVSQSPSNKVTEKGKDVELRCDPISGHTALYWYRQSLGQGLEFLIYFQGNSAPDKSGLPSDRFSAERTGGSVSTLTIQRTQQEDSAVYLCASSRGVAGVNEQFFGPGTRLTVL.

The V and J genes are TRBV27 and TRBJ1-6; no firm D call. The CDR3 consists of 12 residues. Trimming left V 6 bases short and J 9 bases short, with 9 bases between. CDR1 and CDR2 (germline): MNHEY, SMNVEV (reference sequence). The chain's CDR3 is CASRSASSPLHF. The DNA of the CDR3 is TGTGCCAGCAGATCCGCTAGTTCACCCCTCCACTTT.

This chain joins TRBV18 and TRBJ1-5; D not resolved. The CDR3 totals 15 residues. With 0 bases removed from V and 6 bases from J, the gap between germline ends came to 12 bases. CDR1 is KGHSH, CDR2 LQKENI, per germline. The CDR3 nucleotides read TGTGCCAGCTCACCACCGGGTTCGGCTAGTCAGCCCCAGCATTTT. It specifies CASSPPGSASQPQHF.

The chain joins TRBV27 to TRBJ1-1; 8 bases map to TRBD1. The CDR3 spans 14 residues. With 6 bases clipped from V and 6 bases from J, the junction kept 9 bases outside the gene matches. Looked up from germline, CDR1 is MNHEY and CDR2 is SMNVEV (reference sequence). CDR3 amino acids: CASRRDRLYSEAFF. For the CDR3, the DNA is TGTGCCAGCAGAAGGGACAGGTTGTACTCTGAAGCTTTCTTT.

The chain employs TRBV28 and TRBJ1-1; no clear D gene. Germline V gene lookup returns CDR1 MDHEN and CDR2 SYDVKM. Trimming stripped 3 bases from V and 1 base from J, with 15 bases between. The CDR3 runs 16 residues. Here the CDR3 reads CASSLVWANQNTEAFF. CDR3 coding DNA: TGTGCCAGCAGTTTGGTTTGGGCCAACCAGAACACTGAAGCTTTCTTT.

The rearrangement joins TRBV7-3 to TRBJ2-1, with 7 bases matching TRBD1. Germline V CDR1 and CDR2: SGHTA, FQGTGA. J was trimmed by 0 bases and V by 5 bases; bases with no gene match: 22. The CDR3 sequence is 21 residues long. The CDR3 coding sequence is TGTGCCAGCAGCCCCTATCGTTTAGGGGGCCCTACTAATAGCTCCTACAATGAGCAGTTCTTC. Protein sequence: CASSPYRLGGPTNSSYNEQFF.

The count of this clone is one. The chain couples TRBV6-4 to TRBJ1-1; TRBD1 matches at 8 bases. CDR3 length: 14 amino acids. Germline CDR1 and CDR2: MRHNA and SNTAGT. The junction had 7 bases not matched to a gene; V was cut back by 6 bases and J by 4 bases. In DNA, the CDR3 is TGTGCCAGCAGCCCGACAGGGGACTTCACTGAAGCTTTCTTT. Its protein is CASSPTGDFTEAFF.

This chain links TRBV7-9 with TRBJ2-5, with D possibly matching TRBD1 (7 bases). Trimming took 5 bases from V and 2 from J, leaving 21 bases between them. The germline gives CDR1 SEHNR, CDR2 FQNEAQ (reference sequence). The CDR3 spans 17 residues. This chain's CDR3 is CASSQVGGQGQQETQYF. DNA of the CDR3: TGTGCCAGCAGCCAAGTCGGGGGCCAGGGACAGCAAGAGACCCAGTACTTC. The whole variable domain, remainder taken from reference TRBV7-9 and TRBJ2-5, is DTGVSQNPRHKITKRGQNVTFRCDPISEHNRLYWYRQTLGQGPEFLTYFQNEAQLEKSRLLSDRFSAERPKGSFSTLEIQRTEQGDSAMYLCASSQVGGQGQQETQYFGPGTRLLVL.

This chain uses TRBV18 with TRBJ1-2; D is possibly TRBD1 (5 bases). The CDR3 is 17 residues long. V lost 2 bases, J lost 1 base, and 17 bases lay in between. Looked up from germline, CDR1 is KGHSH and CDR2 is LQKENI. The CDR3 DNA reads TGTGCCAGCTCACCAACACCGCGACGGGGGTTTAACTATGGCTACACCTTC. Amino acid sequence: CASSPTPRRGFNYGYTF.

The chain carries TRBV7-2 and TRBJ1-6; tentative D call: TRBD1 (6 bases). V lost 2 bases to trimming and J lost 2 bases, with 13 bases between them. Germline loops: CDR1 SGHTA, CDR2 FQGNSA. The CDR3 loop spans 17 amino acids. CDR3 protein: CASSLSGVFAYNSPLHF. The DNA for the CDR3 is TGTGCCAGCAGCTTATCAGGGGTTTTCGCCTATAATTCACCCCTCCACTTT.